This T cell receptor (beta chain) came from a study of T-cell memory formation after mild COVID-19. The wider study: Among the donors, TCR clusters were largely specific to each donor. General observations from the study: Several responding clones turned up in pre-infection memory, indicating that cross-reactive memory may have taken part. Shrinking CD4+ clones were chiefly CM and EM; CD8+ ones were chiefly EMRA.

About this clonotype: Antigen: not known.

TCRdb fed the 5' RACE reads into MiXCR, producing one record per CDR3 protein. The sample records about 200,000 distinct CDR3 sequences, around 19% being singletons. Trimming cost V 1 base and J 1 base, with 12 bases left between them. Looked up from germline, CDR1 is SGHTA and CDR2 is FQGTGA. CDR3 length: 16 residues. The sequence was obtained from an adult woman who had mild COVID-19 (a few samples of this study predate the infection). Cell type and time point are not known. The chain links TRBV7-3 to TRBJ2-3; D perhaps matches TRBD2 (6 bases). The sample comprised PBMCs or a T cell subset sorted from them (not recorded which). Here the CDR3 reads CASSLSLASGTDTQYF. Here the CDR3 DNA reads TGTGCCAGCAGCTTAAGTTTGGCTAGCGGCACAGATACGCAGTATTTT.